Described below is a single T cell receptor beta chain sequence and its context. Study processing details: For nucleated cells, counts were estimated from reference gene primer amplification. Repertoires were generated with immunoSEQ multiplex PCR, while TCRdb's copy carries only in-frame clones and drops some. The DNA gave D and trimming, while V, J and clone size come from that table. Found here are 90,000 to 130,000 clones, 88% of them singletons; the top ten hold under 2.5%. After removal of 7 bases from V and 1 base from J, the junction contained 12 bases not matched to a gene. CDR3 length equals 16 residues. Per germline, CDR1 SQVTM and CDR2 ANQGSEA. These data originate in a study of blood T cell repertoires in COVID-19. Study details: The United States, Italy and Spain were the sources of the acute and convalescent COVID-19 samples. PBMCs, B-cell-depleted T cells, or T cells provided the cDNA or gDNA that made up the material.

This receptor was identified in a human donor in a cohort sampled during active COVID-19. The source material was peripheral blood. J is TRBJ2-2 and V is TRBV29-1, with 7 nucleotides matching TRBD2. Here the CDR3 DNA reads TGCAGCGCCAGATCAGCGGGGAATCAGAACACCGGGGAGCTGTTTTTT. Protein: CSARSAGNQNTGELFF.